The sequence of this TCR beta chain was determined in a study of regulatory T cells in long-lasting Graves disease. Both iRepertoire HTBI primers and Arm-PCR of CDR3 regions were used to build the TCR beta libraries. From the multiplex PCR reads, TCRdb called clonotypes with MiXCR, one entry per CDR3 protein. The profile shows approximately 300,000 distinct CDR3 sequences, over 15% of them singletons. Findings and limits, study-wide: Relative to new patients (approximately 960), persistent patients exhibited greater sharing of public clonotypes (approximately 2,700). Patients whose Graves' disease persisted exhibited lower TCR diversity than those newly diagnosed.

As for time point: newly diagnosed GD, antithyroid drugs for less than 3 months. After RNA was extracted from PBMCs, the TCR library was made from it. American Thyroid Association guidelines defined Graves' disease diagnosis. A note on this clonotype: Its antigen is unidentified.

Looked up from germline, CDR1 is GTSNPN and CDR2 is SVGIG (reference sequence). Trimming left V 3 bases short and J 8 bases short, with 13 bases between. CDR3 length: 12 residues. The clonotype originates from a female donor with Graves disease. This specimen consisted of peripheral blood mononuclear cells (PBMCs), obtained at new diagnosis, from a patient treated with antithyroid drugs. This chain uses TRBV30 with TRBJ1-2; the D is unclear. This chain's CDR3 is CAWRGDNGGYTF. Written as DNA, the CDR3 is TGTGCCTGGAGGGGTGACAACGGGGGCTACACCTTC.